A selection of T cell receptor beta chains follows, all from one sample in a study of CD8 T cells in Susac syndrome. TCRdb fed the immunoSEQ multiplex PCR reads into MiXCR, producing one record per CDR3 protein. The sample has about 300,000 distinct CDR3 sequences; 65% to 90% are singletons. The sequencing sample was made of CD8+ T cells from PBMCs. The source of these receptors is a human donor with multiple sclerosis. The CDR3 runs from the conserved cysteine through the conserved F or W. The order of the fields is clone size, D gene, J gene, V gene, CDR3 DNA, CDR3 protein. The D gene is left open where the match is weak. Part of the rows lack a size; the others show once, few, many or a class for expanded clones.

clone_size: NA; d_call: NA; j_call: TRBJ2-7; v_call: TRBV28; cdr3_nt: TGTGCCAGCAGTTTTAAGGGGCCCACTCCCTACGAGCAGTACTTC; cdr3_aa: CASSFKGPTPYEQYF
clone_size: NA; d_call: TRBD2; j_call: TRBJ2-3; v_call: TRBV28; cdr3_nt: TGTGCCAGCAGTGCGACTAGCGGCACAGATACGCAGTATTTT; cdr3_aa: CASSATSGTDTQYF
clone_size: NA; d_call: TRBD1; j_call: TRBJ2-7; v_call: TRBV28; cdr3_nt: TGTGCCAGCAGTTTAAGTAGGGACAGGGGTTTGAACGAGCAGTACTTC; cdr3_aa: CASSLSRDRGLNEQYF
clone_size: NA; d_call: TRBD2; j_call: TRBJ2-1; v_call: TRBV6-2/TRBV6-3; cdr3_nt: TGTGCCAGCAGTCCGAGCTTAGCGGGAGCCTACAATGAGCAGTTCTTC; cdr3_aa: CASSPSLAGAYNEQFF
clone_size: NA; d_call: TRBD2; j_call: TRBJ2-1; v_call: TRBV29-1; cdr3_nt: TGCAGCGTTGACGGCCTAGCGGGCTACAATGAGCAGTTCTTC; cdr3_aa: CSVDGLAGYNEQFF
clone_size: NA; d_call: TRBD1; j_call: TRBJ2-7; v_call: TRBV28; cdr3_nt: TGTGCCAGCAGACTTCGGGACAGGCAGGCCTACGAGCAGTACTTC; cdr3_aa: CASRLRDRQAYEQYF
clone_size: NA; d_call: NA; j_call: TRBJ2-7; v_call: TRBV6-2/TRBV6-3; cdr3_nt: TGTGCCAGCAGTTCCGGGATCTGGTCCTACGAGCAGTACTTC; cdr3_aa: CASSSGIWSYEQYF
clone_size: NA; d_call: NA; j_call: TRBJ2-7; v_call: TRBV28; cdr3_nt: TGTGCCAGCTCTGTGGCTAGCACGCCCTACGAGCAGTACTTC; cdr3_aa: CASSVASTPYEQYF
clone_size: NA; d_call: NA; j_call: TRBJ2-2; v_call: TRBV28; cdr3_nt: TGTGCCAGCAGTGGGCGCAAAGGCAGTTGGCAGGGCACCGGGGAGCTGTTTTTT; cdr3_aa: CASSGRKGSWQGTGELFF
clone_size: few; d_call: TRBD2; j_call: TRBJ2-3; v_call: TRBV6-1; cdr3_nt: TGTGCCAGTAGGGAGGGAGCCTTCACAGATACGCAGTATTTT; cdr3_aa: CASREGAFTDTQYF
clone_size: NA; d_call: NA; j_call: TRBJ2-1; v_call: TRBV7-2; cdr3_nt: TGTGCCAGCACCCTACTGTCGGACCGTGACTACAATGAGCAGTTCTTC; cdr3_aa: CASTLLSDRDYNEQFF
clone_size: NA; d_call: TRBD2; j_call: TRBJ2-7; v_call: TRBV27; cdr3_nt: TGTGCCAGCAGTTTTAGCGGGAGTTCCGAGCAGTACTTC; cdr3_aa: CASSFSGSSEQYF
clone_size: NA; d_call: TRBD2; j_call: TRBJ2-3; v_call: TRBV4-1; cdr3_nt: TGCGCCAGCAGCCAAGACCCAATTTCCGGGAGGGCTGGAGATACGCAGTATTTT; cdr3_aa: CASSQDPISGRAGDTQYF
clone_size: NA; d_call: NA; j_call: TRBJ1-2; v_call: TRBV6-6; cdr3_nt: TGTGCCAGCAGTCCCTTAGTGTTGATAGTAGATGGCTACACCTTC; cdr3_aa: CASSPLVLIVDGYTF
clone_size: few; d_call: NA; j_call: TRBJ2-1; v_call: TRBV27; cdr3_nt: TGTGCCAGCAGTTGGGGCGGCCCCTACAATGAGCAGTTCTTC; cdr3_aa: CASSWGGPYNEQFF
clone_size: NA; d_call: TRBD2; j_call: TRBJ2-1; v_call: TRBV7-8; cdr3_nt: TGTGCCAGCAGCTTAGCTTGGACTAGCGGGGAGTATGAGCAGTTCTTC; cdr3_aa: CASSLAWTSGEYEQFF
clone_size: NA; d_call: TRBD2; j_call: TRBJ2-5; v_call: TRBV6-1; cdr3_nt: TGTGCCAGCAGTCCCCTCGGCGCTAGCGGGAGGAAAGAGACCCAGTACTTC; cdr3_aa: CASSPLGASGRKETQYF
clone_size: NA; d_call: NA; j_call: TRBJ1-2; v_call: TRBV7-2; cdr3_nt: TGTGCCAGCAGCTTGTATGAGTATGGCTACACCTTC; cdr3_aa: CASSLYEYGYTF
clone_size: NA; d_call: NA; j_call: TRBJ2-1; v_call: TRBV5-1; cdr3_nt: TGCGCCAGCAGCTTGGTCATTAGGGGGTACAATGAGCAGTTCTTC; cdr3_aa: CASSLVIRGYNEQFF
clone_size: NA; d_call: NA; j_call: TRBJ2-1; v_call: TRBV25-1; cdr3_nt: TGTGCCAGCAGTTCGGCAGGGATCTACAATGAGCAGTTCTTC; cdr3_aa: CASSSAGIYNEQFF
clone_size: once; d_call: TRBD2; j_call: TRBJ2-1; v_call: TRBV4-3; cdr3_nt: TGCGCCAGCAGCCAGTGGCTAGCGGGGTCCAATGAGCAGTTCTTC; cdr3_aa: CASSQWLAGSNEQFF
clone_size: NA; d_call: TRBD1; j_call: TRBJ2-7; v_call: TRBV27; cdr3_nt: TGTGCCAGCAGTTTCATAGGGGGCCGCCACGAGCAGTACTTC; cdr3_aa: CASSFIGGRHEQYF
clone_size: NA; d_call: NA; j_call: TRBJ2-7; v_call: TRBV29-1; cdr3_nt: TGCAGCGTCTACTCGGGAGCTCACGAGCAGTACTTC; cdr3_aa: CSVYSGAHEQYF
clone_size: NA; d_call: NA; j_call: TRBJ2-7; v_call: TRBV7-6; cdr3_nt: TGTGCCAGCAGCTTAGGGGGGGACGGGACCTACGAGCAGTACTTC; cdr3_aa: CASSLGGDGTYEQYF
clone_size: NA; d_call: NA; j_call: TRBJ2-7; v_call: TRBV6-6; cdr3_nt: TGTGCCAGCAGTTATAAGGACTTCCCGAGCTCCTACGAGCAGTACTTC; cdr3_aa: CASSYKDFPSSYEQYF
clone_size: NA; d_call: NA; j_call: TRBJ1-2; v_call: TRBV28; cdr3_nt: TGTGCCAGCAGTTTGACAGAATATGGCTACACCTTC; cdr3_aa: CASSLTEYGYTF
clone_size: NA; d_call: NA; j_call: TRBJ1-4; v_call: TRBV5-8; cdr3_nt: TGTGCCAGCAGCTCTTCTTGGGCACTTAATGAAAAACTGTTTTTT; cdr3_aa: CASSSSWALNEKLFF
clone_size: NA; d_call: NA; j_call: TRBJ1-6; v_call: TRBV11-1; cdr3_nt: TGTGCCAGCACCCGGGGGGCGAGTTCACCCCTCCACTTT; cdr3_aa: CASTRGASSPLHF
clone_size: NA; d_call: TRBD2; j_call: TRBJ2-1; v_call: TRBV14; cdr3_nt: TGTGCCAGCAGCCAAGATCGGACTAGCGGGGGGAATGAGCAGTTCTTC; cdr3_aa: CASSQDRTSGGNEQFF
clone_size: NA; d_call: NA; j_call: TRBJ1-3; v_call: TRBV6-2/TRBV6-3; cdr3_nt: TGTGCCAGCAGCGATTTGACCGGCTCTGGAAACACCATATATTTT; cdr3_aa: CASSDLTGSGNTIYF
clone_size: NA; d_call: TRBD2; j_call: TRBJ2-5; v_call: TRBV12-3/TRBV12-4; cdr3_nt: TGTGCCAGCAGTTTAGCGGGAGGGATGGAGACCCAGTACTTC; cdr3_aa: CASSLAGGMETQYF
clone_size: NA; d_call: NA; j_call: TRBJ2-7; v_call: TRBV5-6; cdr3_nt: TGTGCCAGCAGCTTGGCTCTCAACGAGCAGTACTTC; cdr3_aa: CASSLALNEQYF
clone_size: NA; d_call: NA; j_call: TRBJ1-5; v_call: TRBV12-3/TRBV12-4; cdr3_nt: TGTGCCAGCAGCGCCGATAATCAGCCCCAGCATTTT; cdr3_aa: CASSADNQPQHF
clone_size: many; d_call: NA; j_call: TRBJ1-5; v_call: TRBV7-9; cdr3_nt: TGTGCCAGCAGACCCGACGGAGTATTTCAGCCCCAGCATTTT; cdr3_aa: CASRPDGVFQPQHF
clone_size: NA; d_call: NA; j_call: TRBJ1-2; v_call: TRBV7-9; cdr3_nt: TGTGCCACTCAGACAGGAGGGGACGGCTACACCTTC; cdr3_aa: CATQTGGDGYTF
clone_size: NA; d_call: TRBD1; j_call: TRBJ1-1; v_call: TRBV6-5; cdr3_nt: TGTGCCAGCAGTTCGCGTCTTTACCGGGACAGAGATAACACTGAAGCTTTCTTT; cdr3_aa: CASSSRLYRDRDNTEAFF
clone_size: NA; d_call: NA; j_call: TRBJ1-5; v_call: TRBV4-3; cdr3_nt: TGCGCCAGCAGCAAACTGATGGACAACAATCAGCCCCAGCATTTT; cdr3_aa: CASSKLMDNNQPQHF
clone_size: NA; d_call: NA; j_call: TRBJ2-1; v_call: TRBV7-2; cdr3_nt: TGTGCCAGCAGCTTGACCGGTCTGGAGGGGGCGATCTTC; cdr3_aa: CASSLTGLEGAIF
clone_size: NA; d_call: NA; j_call: TRBJ2-7; v_call: TRBV6-1; cdr3_nt: TGTGCCAGCATATTAGCGCCCCACTACGAGCAGTACTTC; cdr3_aa: CASILAPHYEQYF
clone_size: NA; d_call: NA; j_call: TRBJ2-7; v_call: TRBV4-3; cdr3_nt: TGCGCCAGCAGCCAAGATTTGTCGGCGCAGGCGCCTTCCTACGAGCAGTACTTC; cdr3_aa: CASSQDLSAQAPSYEQYF
clone_size: NA; d_call: NA; j_call: TRBJ1-1; v_call: TRBV15; cdr3_nt: TGTGCCACCAGCAGAGATGGTACGCCGAACACTGAAGCTTTCTTT; cdr3_aa: CATSRDGTPNTEAFF
clone_size: NA; d_call: NA; j_call: TRBJ1-2; v_call: TRBV5-1; cdr3_nt: TGCGCCAGCAGCTTGGGTGGGGTTCTTACAGGGTTTGACTATGGCTACACCTTC; cdr3_aa: CASSLGGVLTGFDYGYTF
clone_size: few; d_call: NA; j_call: TRBJ2-1; v_call: TRBV28; cdr3_nt: TGTGCCAGCAGTTTTGTCAATGAGCAGTTCTTC; cdr3_aa: CASSFVNEQFF
clone_size: NA; d_call: NA; j_call: TRBJ1-5; v_call: TRBV20-1; cdr3_nt: TGCAGTGCTCTACTTCCCCGGGAGCCTAATCAGCCCCAGCATTTT; cdr3_aa: CSALLPREPNQPQHF
clone_size: NA; d_call: NA; j_call: TRBJ2-7; v_call: TRBV27; cdr3_nt: TGTGCCAGCAGTTTCGCAGGGAGGTACGAGCAGTACTTC; cdr3_aa: CASSFAGRYEQYF
clone_size: NA; d_call: TRBD2; j_call: TRBJ2-1; v_call: TRBV9; cdr3_nt: TGTGCCAGCAGCGTATCGACTAGCGGGAGCAATGAGCAGTTCTTC; cdr3_aa: CASSVSTSGSNEQFF
clone_size: NA; d_call: NA; j_call: TRBJ2-1; v_call: TRBV20-1; cdr3_nt: TGCAGTGCTAGAGATCCCGACAGGAGCAATGAGCAGTTCTTC; cdr3_aa: CSARDPDRSNEQFF
clone_size: NA; d_call: NA; j_call: TRBJ2-7; v_call: TRBV7-8; cdr3_nt: TGTGCCAGCAGCTTAGGTGGGGGCGGGGACACAAGTTACTACGAGCAGTACTTC; cdr3_aa: CASSLGGGGDTSYYEQYF
clone_size: NA; d_call: TRBD2; j_call: TRBJ2-2; v_call: TRBV4-3; cdr3_nt: TGCGCCAGCAGCCAACACGGGACTAGCGGGAACACCGGGGAGCTGTTTTTT; cdr3_aa: CASSQHGTSGNTGELFF
clone_size: NA; d_call: NA; j_call: TRBJ2-2; v_call: TRBV2; cdr3_nt: TGTGCCAGCAGTGAAATCTATTTATTCGGGGAGCTGTTTTTT; cdr3_aa: CASSEIYLFGELFF
clone_size: NA; d_call: NA; j_call: TRBJ2-3; v_call: TRBV4-3; cdr3_nt: TGCGCCAGCAGCCAAAGGAGCAGTAGCACAGATACGCAGTATTTT; cdr3_aa: CASSQRSSSTDTQYF
clone_size: NA; d_call: NA; j_call: TRBJ2-1; v_call: TRBV27; cdr3_nt: TGTGCCAGCAGTTTCCCGGAGCAGCTCTTC; cdr3_aa: CASSFPEQLF
clone_size: NA; d_call: NA; j_call: TRBJ2-1; v_call: TRBV4-3; cdr3_nt: TGCGCCAGCAGCCAAGATTTGAAGGGGTCTTACAATGAGCAGTTCTTC; cdr3_aa: CASSQDLKGSYNEQFF
clone_size: NA; d_call: TRBD2; j_call: TRBJ2-3; v_call: TRBV29-1; cdr3_nt: TGCAGCGTTGTCCCCCTCACTGAGCGGGGGCCGTGGAGCACAGATACGCAGTATTTT; cdr3_aa: CSVVPLTERGPWSTDTQYF
clone_size: NA; d_call: TRBD2; j_call: TRBJ2-7; v_call: TRBV19; cdr3_nt: TGTGCCAGTAGTTCGGCTAGCGGGGTGGGAGGCTCCTACGAGCAGTACTTC; cdr3_aa: CASSSASGVGGSYEQYF
clone_size: NA; d_call: NA; j_call: TRBJ2-5; v_call: TRBV5-1; cdr3_nt: TGCGCCAGCAGCTTGCCCGGGGAGTTGTGGGAGACCCAGTACTTC; cdr3_aa: CASSLPGELWETQYF
clone_size: few; d_call: NA; j_call: TRBJ2-6; v_call: TRBV9; cdr3_nt: TGTGCCAGCAGCGCTTCAGGGTCCGGGGCCAACGTCCTGACTTTC; cdr3_aa: CASSASGSGANVLTF